The rows below give T cell receptor beta chains drawn from one sample of a study of lymphopenia after photon versus proton radiotherapy. Sequenced by immunoSEQ multiplex PCR; TCRdb stores in-frame clones only, minus some. The top ten hold about 6.6% of the sample, which has around 30,000 clones, roughly nine tenths seen once. The sample here was peripheral blood, taken from a patient treated with proton-based radiotherapy. The receptors were gathered from a woman in her seventies with pancreatic cancer. Some clones in this sample may be carry-over from other donors' samples. The CDR3 runs from the conserved cysteine through the conserved F or W. Each record gives: clone size, CDR3 length, D gene, V gene, J gene, CDR3 protein, CDR3 DNA. D genes are given only for firm matches. Only part of the rows carry a size: once, few, many, or a class if the clone is expanded.

NA	14	TRBD1	TRBV27	TRBJ2-7	CASSSRDRWYEQYF	TGTGCCAGCAGTTCTCGGGACAGGTGGTACGAGCAGTACTTC
NA	17	TRBD2	TRBV5-1	TRBJ2-2	CASRWGRAERTSGELFF	TGCGCCAGCAGATGGGGGAGGGCCGAGCGAACAAGCGGGGAGCTGTTTTTT
NA	12	NA	TRBV28	TRBJ2-1	CASSLRGAEQFF	TGTGCCAGCAGTTTACGGGGGGCTGAGCAGTTCTTC
NA	16	TRBD1	TRBV18	TRBJ2-1	CASSLEGTGGSNEQFF	TGTGCCAGCTCACTAGAAGGGACAGGGGGCTCCAATGAGCAGTTCTTC
NA	10	NA	TRBV28	TRBJ1-4	CASGEEKLFF	TGTGCCAGCGGCGAGGAAAAACTGTTTTTT
NA	15	TRBD1	TRBV28	TRBJ2-7	CASSSWGQGQREQYF	TGTGCCAGCAGTTCATGGGGACAGGGCCAGAGGGAGCAGTACTTC
NA	12	NA	TRBV7-9	TRBJ1-1	CASSPGQYEAFF	TGTGCCAGCAGCCCAGGACAGTATGAAGCTTTCTTT
NA	15	NA	TRBV6-1	TRBJ1-2	CASSDTILTSYGYTF	TGTGCCAGCAGTGACACCATACTCACGTCCTATGGCTACACCTTC
NA	12	NA	TRBV27	TRBJ2-4	CASSPRGNIQYF	TGTGCCAGTTCTCCCAGGGGAAACATTCAGTACTTC
NA	15	NA	TRBV19	TRBJ2-1	CASSIAGISYNEQFF	TGTGCCAGTAGTATAGCGGGGATCTCCTACAATGAGCAGTTCTTC
NA	15	NA	TRBV25-1	TRBJ1-2	CASSDGPGSDYGYTF	TGTGCCAGCAGTGATGGGCCAGGATCCGACTATGGCTACACCTTC
NA	16	TRBD1	TRBV7-9	TRBJ1-1	CASRVRDSPMNTEAFF	TGTGCCAGCAGGGTCCGGGACAGTCCAATGAACACTGAAGCTTTCTTT
few	14	TRBD2	TRBV6-6	TRBJ2-7	CASRGSGGGREQYF	TGTGCCAGCAGGGGTTCGGGGGGAGGGCGCGAGCAGTACTTC
NA	13	TRBD1	TRBV29-1	TRBJ1-1	CSVGEGQGLEAFF	TGCAGCGTTGGGGAAGGACAGGGACTAGAAGCTTTCTTT
NA	16	TRBD2	TRBV14	TRBJ2-1	CASSQLAGDVYNEQFF	TGTGCCAGCAGCCAACTAGCGGGAGATGTCTACAATGAGCAGTTCTTC
NA	15	NA	TRBV28	TRBJ1-5	CASSFSGGSNQPQHF	TGTGCCAGCAGTTTTTCAGGAGGTAGCAATCAGCCCCAGCATTTT
NA	14	NA	TRBV27	TRBJ2-1	CASSLGATGTEQFF	TGTGCCAGCAGCCTGGGGGCCACGGGGACTGAGCAGTTCTTC
NA	13	NA	TRBV18	TRBJ1-1	CASSPRINTEAFF	TGTGCCAGCTCCCCGAGAATCAACACTGAAGCTTTCTTT
NA	15	NA	TRBV19	TRBJ1-3	CASSILPDSGNTIYF	TGTGCCAGTAGTATACTGCCGGACTCTGGAAACACCATATATTTT
NA	14	TRBD1	TRBV7-3	TRBJ1-1	CASSLHRGGTEAFF	TGTGCCAGCAGCTTACACAGGGGAGGAACTGAAGCTTTCTTT
NA	14	TRBD2	TRBV2	TRBJ2-1	CASRGGRAGNEQFF	TGTGCCAGCCGGGGCGGGAGGGCCGGCAATGAGCAGTTCTTC
once	16	NA	TRBV19	TRBJ1-6	CASSIRRTDYNSPLHF	TGTGCCAGTAGTATAAGGAGGACAGACTATAATTCACCCCTCCACTTT
NA	14	NA	TRBV19	TRBJ1-2	CASSPPMDGYGYTF	TGTGCCAGTAGTCCTCCCATGGATGGCTATGGCTACACCTTC
NA	16	TRBD2	TRBV9	TRBJ2-3	CASSVGASGRIDTQYF	TGTGCCAGCAGCGTAGGGGCTAGCGGGAGAATAGATACGCAGTATTTT
NA	15	NA	TRBV7-2	TRBJ1-1	CASSSQTGMNTEAFF	TGTGCCAGCAGCTCGCAGACAGGCATGAACACTGAAGCTTTCTTT
NA	16	TRBD2	TRBV7-2	TRBJ2-7	CASSLEGTSGSYEQYF	TGTGCCAGCAGCTTAGAGGGGACTAGCGGGAGTTACGAGCAGTACTTC
NA	14	TRBD1	TRBV5-1	TRBJ1-6	CASQEDRGDSPLHF	TGCGCCAGCCAAGAAGACAGGGGAGATTCACCCCTCCACTTT
NA	18	TRBD2	TRBV5-6	TRBJ2-1	CASSPWTSGPDSYNEQFF	TGTGCCAGCAGCCCGTGGACTAGCGGGCCCGATTCCTACAATGAGCAGTTCTTC
NA	15	NA	TRBV19	TRBJ1-2	CASSNQQGHVYGYTF	TGTGCCAGTAGTAACCAACAGGGACACGTCTATGGCTACACCTTC
NA	15	NA	TRBV7-8	TRBJ1-1	CASSPGGSMNTEAFF	TGTGCCAGCAGCCCCGGGGGGAGCATGAACACTGAAGCTTTCTTT
NA	15	TRBD2	TRBV11-2	TRBJ2-1	CASSPTGGPRNEQFF	TGTGCCAGCAGCCCTACGGGAGGACCTAGGAATGAGCAGTTCTTC